The next 10 T cell receptor beta chains were all read from a single sample in a study of CD8+CD57+ T cells in acquired aplastic anemia (dated by TCRdb to 2017 to 2018). Patients chosen for sequencing had shown expansion of CD8+CD57+ cells by flow cytometry. Instrument on record: Illumina HiSeq 2000. Genomic DNA served as template for TCR beta VDJ combination and CDR3 sequence profiling. TCRdb reran the public reads through fastp at Q25 and MiXCR, keeping productive beta chains. Identical CDR3 proteins give one entry, which carries the most common genes and DNA. Recorded for this sample are fewer than 300,000 distinct CDR3 sequences; around 82% of them occurred a single time. The ten largest clones add up to approximately 42% of the sample. Sequenced input: sorted CD4+, CD8+, or CD8+CD57+ T cells (not recorded which) from PBMCs. The source of these receptors is a human donor with aplastic anemia.

This clonotype was seen a handful of times. V and J are TRBV24-1 and TRBJ2-1; 11 bases fit TRBD1. Germline CDR1 and CDR2: KGHDR and SFDVKD. Unmatched junction bases numbered 2, after V lost 4 bases and J lost 4 bases. The CDR3 spans 15 residues. CDR3 loop: CATSDGQGAYNEQFF. DNA for the CDR3: TGTGCCACCAGTGACGGACAGGGGGCTTACAATGAGCAGTTCTTC.

The V call is TRBV19, the J call TRBJ2-1; 7 nucleotides align to TRBD2. CDR3 length: 15 amino acids. With 1 base clipped from V and 6 bases from J, the junction kept 6 bases outside the gene matches. In germline, CDR1 is LNHDA, CDR2 SQIVND (reference sequence). The CDR3 DNA sequence: TGTGCCAGTAGTATAGCTAGCGGAGCAGTCAATGAGCAGTTCTTC. Residues: CASSIASGAVNEQFF.

Worth noting for this clonotype: At one boundary the junction diverges from the germline segment, which might be a read error. The chain links TRBV2 to TRBJ2-6; TRBD2 is a possible D gene (5 bases). CDR3 length: 16 residues. From germline, CDR1 is SNHLY and CDR2 FYNNEI. This CDR3 reads CASSEEGSGGSELHFF. CDR3 DNA sequence: TGTGCCAGCAGTGAAGAGGGCAGCGGAGGCTCCGAGCTGCACTTCTTC.

Comment on this clonotype: The junction departs from germline at one end; a sequencing error may be responsible. The genes are TRBV7-9 and TRBJ1-2; weak D call: TRBD1 (5 bases). CDR1 is SEHNR and CDR2 is FQNEAQ in the germline V gene (reference sequence). The CDR3 length is 16 residues. CDR3 DNA sequence: TGTGCCAGCAGCTTGGAGAGGGACGGGCATGTATATGGTTACACCTTC. This sequence encodes CASSLERDGHVYGYTF.

This clonotype has just one count. The CDR3 end shows no conserved phenylalanine or tryptophan, and so a read error is likely. It is unclear where the CDR3 begins or ends on the DNA, so no DNA is shown, and the CDR3 is as TCRdb lists it. The CDR3: CASSSGGDTLYT. This sequence joins TRBV7-8 and TRBJ2-3; the table's D gene call, TRBD2, was not cross checked with the DNA. Per germline, CDR1 SGHVS and CDR2 FQNEAQ. The CDR3 comprises 12 residues, both ends counted.

This rearrangement joins TRBV6-4 to TRBJ2-3; D might be TRBD1 (5 bases). Germline V gene sequence: CDR1 MRHNA, CDR2 SNTAGT. The CDR3 is 14 residues long. Trimming left V 6 bases short and J 4 bases short, with 14 bases between. Here the CDR3 reads CASRTDVGADTQYF. In DNA form, the CDR3 reads TGTGCCAGCAGGACAGACGTAGGGGCAGATACGCAGTATTTT.

The genes are TRBV7-8 and TRBJ1-1; 10 nucleotides match TRBD1. After removal of 4 bases from V and 13 bases from J, the junction contained 15 bases not matched to a gene. Germline lookup yields CDR1 SGHVS and CDR2 FQNEAQ. The CDR3 consists of 15 residues. Here the CDR3 DNA reads TGTGCCAGCAGCTCAGATGGGGACAGGGGCATTTATGGTTTCTTT. Its protein product is CASSSDGDRGIYGFF.

The chain recombines TRBV20-1 with TRBJ2-1; D unresolved. CDR3 length equals 11 residues. The V end was cut by 3 bases, the J end by 5 bases, with 5 bases between. The germline CDR1 and CDR2 sequences are DFQATT and SNEGSKA (reference sequence). The CDR3 sequence: CSASGHNEQFF. DNA for the CDR3: TGCAGTGCTAGCGGCCACAATGAGCAGTTCTTC.

A single count supports this clonotype. The germline gene is not matched at one end of the junction; a read error may be the cause. This CDR3 reads CVSSLVLRGNTEAFF. The CDR3 DNA is TGTGTCAGCAGCTTGGTGCTGAGGGGGAACACTGAAGCTTTCTTT. V gene TRBV2 combines with J gene TRBJ1-1; possible D gene TRBD1, 5 bases. The CDR3 extends over 15 amino acids. Germline V gene data show CDR1 as SNHLY and CDR2 as FYNNEI.

The gene calls are TRBV15 and TRBJ2-3, with D perhaps given as TRBD1 or TRBD2 (6 bases each). The DNA end is a closer match to TRBJ2-7, so the J assignment may be wrong. CDR3 size: 13 residues. Germline CDR1 reads LNHNV; CDR2 reads YYDKDF (reference sequence). CDR3 DNA: TGTGCCACCAGTCTCGAGGGGGGCGACAAGCAGTACTTC. Translation gives CATSLEGGDKQYF.